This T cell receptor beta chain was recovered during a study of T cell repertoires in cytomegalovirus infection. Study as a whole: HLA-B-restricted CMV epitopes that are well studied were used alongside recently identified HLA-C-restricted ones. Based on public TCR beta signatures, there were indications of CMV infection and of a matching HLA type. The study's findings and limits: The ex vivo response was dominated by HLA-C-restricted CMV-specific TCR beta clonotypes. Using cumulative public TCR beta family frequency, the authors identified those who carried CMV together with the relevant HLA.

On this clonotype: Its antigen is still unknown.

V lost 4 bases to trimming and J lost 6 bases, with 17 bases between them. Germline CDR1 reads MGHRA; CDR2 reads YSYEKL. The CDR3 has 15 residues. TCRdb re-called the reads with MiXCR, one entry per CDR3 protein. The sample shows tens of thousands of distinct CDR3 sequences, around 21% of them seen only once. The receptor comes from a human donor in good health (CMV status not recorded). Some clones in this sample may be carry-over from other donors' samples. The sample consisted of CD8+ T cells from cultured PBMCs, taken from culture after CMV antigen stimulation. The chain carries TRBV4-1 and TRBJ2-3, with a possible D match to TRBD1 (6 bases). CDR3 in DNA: TGCGCCAGCAGCCGATGGGGGCAGCGCGAGGATACGCAGTATTTT. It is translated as CASSRWGQREDTQYF.